This T cell receptor (beta chain) was documented in a study of beta chain features in type 1 diabetes. As every portion of the isolated RNA was reverse transcribed, the sequencing read expressed TCRB transcripts. Assay: immunoSEQ multiplex PCR; the TCRdb copy retains only in-frame clones and omits some. Of 300,000 or so clones listed, around 9.3% are singletons. The CDR3 sequence is 14 residues long. V was clipped by 2 bases and J by 5 bases; unmatched bases: 8. Germline CDR1 reads GTSNPN; CDR2 reads SVGIG (reference sequence). The table lists this clone with a few counts. Its antigen remains unidentified. General study points: People with Type 1 diabetes carried modestly yet significantly shorter TCRB CDR3s in all four CD4+ subsets.

The chain uses TRBV30 and TRBJ1-2; 7 nucleotides match TRBD1. The source is a man aged 25 to 40 with type 1 diabetes. What was sequenced was central memory CD4+ T cells from blood. The CDR3 DNA reads as TGTGCCTGGAGTCTTCTGGGACAGAATTATGGCTACACCTTC. This codes for CAWSLLGQNYGYTF.